The 18 T cell receptor beta chains below all came from one sample that was sequenced in a study of blood T cell dynamics during melanoma immunotherapy. Time point here: pre-treatment baseline. The table came from immunoSEQ multiplex PCR; TCRdb's copy has only in-frame clones and leaves some out. Of around 3,400 clones listed, about 92% are singletons. The specimen was effector memory CD8+ T cells from blood, collected from a patient treated with checkpoint blockade. All receptors derive from a human donor with melanoma.

The chain combines TRBV7-2 with TRBJ2-1; 9 bases map to TRBD2. V trimming: 2 bases; J trimming: 8 bases; junction bases outside the gene matches: 10. There are 16 residues in the CDR3. Germline loops: CDR1 SGHTA, CDR2 FQGNSA. The CDR3 nucleotides are TGTGCCAGCAGCTTAAGTCGCGGGAGGGCCATCGATGAGCAGTTCTTC. Amino acid sequence: CASSLSRGRAIDEQFF.

The genes are TRBV6-5 and TRBJ1-6; no reliable D call. This CDR3 has 13 residues. Trimming pared 6 bases from V and 9 bases from J, leaving 12 bases between. CDR1 and CDR2 from the germline V gene are MNHEY and SVGAGI. The DNA of the CDR3 is TGTGCCAGCAGAGATTCGCTCCTTTCACCCCTCCACTTT. Protein product: CASRDSLLSPLHF.

The chain combines TRBV5-8 with TRBJ1-2; D is perhaps TRBD1 (6 bases). V dropped 1 base and J dropped 4 bases, with 14 bases sitting between them. Germline values: CDR1 SGHTS, CDR2 YDEGEE. CDR3 length equals 15 residues. The CDR3 region is CASSLRGGIGYGYTF. Written as DNA, the CDR3 is TGTGCCAGCAGCTTGCGAGGGGGAATTGGCTATGGCTACACCTTC. Based on the CDR3 plus reference TRBV5-8 and TRBJ1-2, the full variable domain is EAGVTQSPTHLIKTRGQQATLRCSPISGHTSVYWYQQALGLGLQFLLWYDEGEERNRGNFPPRFSGRQFPNYSSELNVNALELEDSALYLCASSLRGGIGYGYTFGSGTRLTVV.

This clone has only a few counts. V is TRBV5-4 and J is TRBJ2-5; D may be TRBD2 (6 bases). Germline V CDR1 and CDR2: SGHNT, YYREEE (reference sequence). The length of the CDR3 is 13 residues. The V and J ends lost 5 bases and 3 bases respectively, with 11 bases between them. The CDR3 loop is CASRGVAEETQYF. DNA of the CDR3: TGTGCCAGCAGGGGGGTAGCGGAAGAGACCCAGTACTTC.

This chain connects TRBV29-1 to TRBJ2-7, with D perhaps matching TRBD2 (6 bases). CDR1 and CDR2 (germline): SQVTM, ANQGSEA. Trimming took off 2 bases at V and 4 bases at J, with 12 bases between the two ends. This CDR3 comprises 13 residues. CDR3 amino acids: CSVELGSPYEQYF. The CDR3 coding sequence is TGCAGCGTTGAACTCGGGAGTCCTTACGAGCAGTACTTC.

The V and J genes are TRBV9 and TRBJ1-2, with D unclear. V was cut by 3 bases and J by 6 bases, with 9 bases left in between. This CDR3 contains 12 residues. CDR1 SGDLS and CDR2 YYNGEE come from the germline V gene. DNA of the CDR3: TGTGCCAGCAGCGGCGCGGGCGATGGCTACACCTTC. Its protein product is CASSGAGDGYTF.

The V call is TRBV28, the J call TRBJ2-5; 15 positions agree with TRBD2. V lost 2 bases, J lost 5 bases, and 3 bases stayed unmatched. The CDR3 sequence is 16 residues long. The germline V gene has CDR1 MDHEN and CDR2 SYDVKM. CDR3 residues: CASSLGLAGGRETQYF. The CDR3 nucleotides are TGTGCCAGCAGTTTAGGACTAGCGGGAGGGCGCGAGACCCAGTACTTC.

As regards this clone: The junction does not match germline at one end; this may be a read error. The chain carries TRBV2 and TRBJ1-6; the match to TRBD1 covers 8 bases. The CDR3 consists of 15 residues. Germline assignment: CDR1 SNHLY and CDR2 FYNNEI. The chain's CDR3 is CASCEGTGDNSPLHF. Written as DNA, the CDR3 is TGTGCCAGCTGTGAGGGGACAGGAGATAATTCACCCCTCCACTTT. Combining the CDR3 with reference TRBV2 and TRBJ1-6 gives the whole variable domain EPEVTQTPSHQVTQMGQEVILRCVPISNHLYFYWYRQILGQKVEFLVSFYNNEISEKSEIFDDQFSVERPDGSNFTLKIRSTKLEDSAMYFCASCEGTGDNSPLHFGNGTRLTVT.

The V gene is TRBV6-4, the J gene TRBJ2-7; 11 bases map to TRBD2. The CDR3 consists of 18 residues. V shed 2 bases, J shed 2 bases, and the junction held 11 bases outside the gene matches. CDR1 is MRHNA and CDR2 is SNTAGT in the germline V gene. The CDR3 DNA sequence: TGTGCCAGCAGTGACAAAAATACGCGACTAGCGGGAACCTACGAGCAGTACTTC. Translation gives CASSDKNTRLAGTYEQYF.

The chain is built from TRBV19 and TRBJ2-7, with TRBD1 matching over 10 bases. There are 15 residues in the CDR3. The V gene's germline CDR1 is LNHDA and CDR2 SQIVND (reference sequence). With 4 bases clipped from V and 2 bases from J, the junction kept 5 bases outside the gene matches. CDR3 nucleotides: TGTGCCAGTAGTAGAGGACAGGGGGGCGCCTACGAGCAGTACTTC. Residues: CASSRGQGGAYEQYF.

The chain couples TRBV10-3 to TRBJ1-1; no firm D call. From germline, CDR1 is ENHRY and CDR2 SYGVKD. The germline V and J ends were trimmed by 3 bases and 0 bases, with 5 bases remaining between them. This CDR3 contains 13 residues. In DNA form, the CDR3 reads TGTGCCATCAGTGATCTATTGAACACTGAAGCTTTCTTT. Its protein is CAISDLLNTEAFF.

The V call is TRBV30, the J call TRBJ2-1, with 13 nucleotides matching TRBD2. Germline V gene data show CDR1 as GTSNPN and CDR2 as SVGIG (reference sequence). The CDR3 contains 14 residues. Trimming took 1 base from V and 8 from J; bases not matched to a gene: 2. CDR3 protein: CAWSGTSGSDEQFF. The CDR3 bases are TGTGCCTGGAGTGGGACTAGCGGGAGTGATGAGCAGTTCTTC.

J is TRBJ2-3 and V is TRBV7-3; the D gene is possibly TRBD1 (6 bases). V was pared by 4 bases and J by 0 bases, with 26 bases between. The CDR3 runs 20 residues. The germline gives CDR1 SGHTA, CDR2 FQGTGA. CDR3 DNA sequence: TGTGCCAGCAGCTCTAACCCGACTACAGGGCGCGAATTTAGCACAGATACGCAGTATTTT. Encoded protein: CASSSNPTTGREFSTDTQYF.

The V call is TRBV6-6, the J call TRBJ2-3; 8 positions agree with TRBD2. Germline lookup yields CDR1 MNHNY and CDR2 SVGAGI (reference sequence). With 5 bases clipped from V and 5 bases from J, the junction kept 12 bases outside the gene matches. There are 16 residues in the CDR3. The CDR3 is CASSHLAGRLRDTQYF. The CDR3 DNA follows: TGTGCCAGCAGTCATTTAGCGGGAAGGCTTAGAGATACGCAGTATTTT.

The rearrangement joins TRBV27 to TRBJ1-5; D is undetermined. Germline CDR1 is MNHEY and CDR2 is SMNVEV (reference sequence). Trimming cost V 8 bases and J 0 bases, with 11 bases left between them. This CDR3 contains 14 residues. DNA of the CDR3: TGTGCCAGCGCGGAGGGAACTAGCAATCAGCCCCAGCATTTT. It is translated as CASAEGTSNQPQHF.

This clone showed up just once. The chain carries TRBV5-6 and TRBJ1-3, with unresolved D. The V end was cut by 0 bases, the J end by 0 bases, with 1 base between. The CDR3 spans 13 residues. Germline V gene lookup returns CDR1 SGHDT and CDR2 YYEEEE. The CDR3 bases are TGTGCCAGCAGCTTGGGCTCTGGAAACACCATATATTTT. Encoded protein: CASSLGSGNTIYF.

V is TRBV7-6 and J is TRBJ1-1; TRBD1 matches at 7 bases. CDR1 is SGHVS, CDR2 FNYEAQ, per germline. This CDR3 has 15 residues. Germline trimming cut 4 bases from V and 1 base from J; bases unmatched to any gene: 6. CDR3 sequence reads: CASSSEGAGNTEAFF. Here the CDR3 DNA reads TGTGCCAGCAGCTCCGAGGGGGCCGGGAACACTGAAGCTTTCTTT.

This chain links TRBV28 with TRBJ1-2, with a weak D call TRBD1 (5 bases). The CDR3 is 16 residues long. The V end lost 1 base, the J end lost 6 bases, and 18 bases lay between the germline ends. CDR1 is MDHEN, CDR2 SYDVKM, per germline. DNA for the CDR3: TGTGCCAGCAGTTTATTCAGGGAGGGCCGTTCGGATGGCTACACCTTC. It translates to CASSLFREGRSDGYTF.